This T cell receptor beta chain was recorded in a study of T cell responses to AZD1222 COVID-19 vaccine. This CDR3 has 15 amino acids. The germline V and J ends were trimmed by 3 bases and 7 bases, with 13 bases remaining between them. From germline, CDR1 is SNHLY and CDR2 FYNNEI. The protocol was immunoSEQ multiplex PCR, while the TCRdb copy is restricted to in-frame clones and leaves out a portion. The data contain about 120,000 clones, 80% to 95% of them singletons. Sequenced material: peripheral blood, taken 28 days after the second dose of the MenACWY control vaccine. The sequence was obtained from an adult who received the MenACWY meningococcal vaccine as a control. The V gene is TRBV2, the J gene TRBJ1-6, with a tentative D call TRBD1 (6 bases). The CDR3 bases are TGTGCCAGCAGTGACCGCACAGGGTTGAATTCACCCCTCCACTTT. Translated, it gives CASSDRTGLNSPLHF.